Listed below are T cell receptor beta chains from one sample, sequenced in a study of blood T cell repertoires in COVID-19. Libraries were prepared by immunoSEQ multiplex PCR; TCRdb keeps only in-frame clonotypes and omits some of them. The sample shows under 250,000 clones, about 90% of them seen only once. The sequencing input was peripheral blood. These receptor sequences come from a man aged 25 to 40 with COVID-19, enrolled during active disease. Both conserved end residues are part of each CDR3. The D gene is left open where the match is weak. Expanded clones get a size class; other rows say once, few or many, or leave the size out.

j_call: TRBJ2-5
clone_size: once
v_call: TRBV5-6
d_call: TRBD2
cdr3_aa: CASSPRGGEWTQYF
cdr3_nt: TGTGCCAGCAGCCCTCGGGGAGGGGAATGGACCCAGTACTTC

j_call: TRBJ2-3
clone_size: -
v_call: TRBV5-1
d_call: -
cdr3_aa: CASSFVPGTSTDTQYF
cdr3_nt: TGCGCCAGCAGCTTTGTACCCGGGACTAGCACAGATACGCAGTATTTT

j_call: TRBJ1-6
clone_size: -
v_call: TRBV5-4
d_call: TRBD1
cdr3_aa: CASSFGGQAENSPLHF
cdr3_nt: TGTGCCAGCAGCTTTGGGGGACAGGCGGAAAATTCACCCCTCCACTTT

j_call: TRBJ1-5
clone_size: -
v_call: TRBV7-3
d_call: -
cdr3_aa: CASSLGGYQPQHF
cdr3_nt: TGTGCCAGCAGCTTAGGCGGCTATCAGCCCCAGCATTTT

j_call: TRBJ1-2
clone_size: once
v_call: TRBV24-1
d_call: TRBD1
cdr3_aa: CATSDPGQGGGYTF
cdr3_nt: TGTGCCACCAGTGATCCTGGACAGGGGGGCGGCTACACCTTC

j_call: TRBJ1-5
clone_size: -
v_call: TRBV24-1
d_call: -
cdr3_aa: CATSEKTGASNQPQHF
cdr3_nt: TGTGCCACCAGTGAGAAGACAGGCGCTAGCAATCAGCCCCAGCATTTT

j_call: TRBJ2-2
clone_size: -
v_call: TRBV7-2
d_call: TRBD1
cdr3_aa: CASSLIGQGTNGELFF
cdr3_nt: TGTGCCAGCAGCTTAATCGGACAGGGGACGAACGGGGAGCTGTTTTTT

j_call: TRBJ1-2
clone_size: once
v_call: TRBV27
d_call: -
cdr3_aa: CASSRTLPAGYTF
cdr3_nt: TGTGCCAGCAGTCGGACTCTCCCAGCGGGCTACACCTTC

j_call: TRBJ2-7
clone_size: -
v_call: TRBV28
d_call: TRBD2
cdr3_aa: CASGSSGTSGYEQYF
cdr3_nt: TGTGCCAGCGGGTCCTCCGGGACTAGCGGCTACGAGCAGTACTTC

j_call: TRBJ1-5
clone_size: -
v_call: TRBV12-3/TRBV12-4
d_call: -
cdr3_aa: CASSSEGNQPQHF
cdr3_nt: TGTGCCAGCAGTTCGGAGGGCAATCAGCCCCAGCATTTT

j_call: TRBJ2-1
clone_size: -
v_call: TRBV2
d_call: -
cdr3_aa: CASSDSVWEQFF
cdr3_nt: TGTGCCAGCAGTGATAGTGTCTGGGAGCAGTTCTTC

j_call: TRBJ1-1
clone_size: -
v_call: TRBV19
d_call: TRBD1
cdr3_aa: CASSPLNRGNTEAFF
cdr3_nt: TGTGCCAGTAGTCCTCTAAACAGGGGGAACACTGAAGCTTTCTTT

j_call: TRBJ2-7
clone_size: -
v_call: TRBV7-2
d_call: -
cdr3_aa: CASSFSATSRQRADF
cdr3_nt: TGTGCCAGCAGCTTTAGTGCCACCAGCCGACAGAGAGCAGACTTC

j_call: TRBJ1-6
clone_size: -
v_call: TRBV4-3
d_call: TRBD1
cdr3_aa: CASSHGDRNDSPLHF
cdr3_nt: TGCGCCAGCAGCCACGGGGACAGGAACGATTCACCCCTCCACTTT

j_call: TRBJ2-5
clone_size: -
v_call: TRBV11-1
d_call: TRBD2
cdr3_aa: CASSPVRGETQYF
cdr3_nt: TGTGCCAGCAGCCCGGTGCGGGGGGAGACCCAGTACTTC

j_call: TRBJ1-6
clone_size: -
v_call: TRBV18
d_call: TRBD1
cdr3_aa: CASSPIGQENSPLHF
cdr3_nt: TGTGCCAGCTCACCAATCGGACAGGAGAATTCACCCCTCCACTTT

j_call: TRBJ2-7
clone_size: -
v_call: TRBV9
d_call: -
cdr3_aa: CASSVAPAYEQYF
cdr3_nt: TGTGCCAGCAGCGTAGCTCCAGCCTACGAGCAGTACTTC

j_call: TRBJ2-1
clone_size: -
v_call: TRBV30
d_call: TRBD2
cdr3_aa: CAWETSGRGGYNEQFF
cdr3_nt: TGTGCCTGGGAGACTAGCGGGAGGGGAGGCTACAATGAGCAGTTCTTC

j_call: TRBJ2-3
clone_size: -
v_call: TRBV11-2
d_call: -
cdr3_aa: CASSLLNRRTSTDTQYF
cdr3_nt: TGTGCCAGCAGCTTGTTGAACAGGCGGACAAGCACAGATACGCAGTATTTT

j_call: TRBJ1-6
clone_size: -
v_call: TRBV9
d_call: -
cdr3_aa: CASSAGNSPLHF
cdr3_nt: TGTGCCAGCAGCGCGGGGAATTCACCCCTCCACTTT

j_call: TRBJ2-7
clone_size: -
v_call: TRBV4-2
d_call: -
cdr3_aa: CASSHLGDYEQYF
cdr3_nt: TGTGCCAGCAGCCACCTCGGGGACTACGAGCAGTACTTC

j_call: TRBJ1-2
clone_size: -
v_call: TRBV4-2
d_call: -
cdr3_aa: CASSQDSARLGGYTF
cdr3_nt: TGTGCCAGCAGCCAAGATTCTGCCCGACTTGGTGGCTACACCTTC

j_call: TRBJ2-1
clone_size: -
v_call: TRBV4-3
d_call: TRBD2
cdr3_aa: CASSQEMGGVGKNEQFF
cdr3_nt: TGCGCCAGCAGCCAAGAGATGGGAGGGGTAGGTAAGAATGAGCAGTTCTTC

j_call: TRBJ1-5
clone_size: -
v_call: TRBV6-5
d_call: -
cdr3_aa: CASTAASVSNQPQHF
cdr3_nt: TGTGCCAGCACCGCCGCATCAGTTAGCAATCAGCCCCAGCATTTT

j_call: TRBJ1-6
clone_size: -
v_call: TRBV5-6
d_call: -
cdr3_aa: CASSLLGGSPLHF
cdr3_nt: TGTGCCAGCAGCTTGTTGGGGGGTTCACCCCTCCACTTT

j_call: TRBJ2-1
clone_size: -
v_call: TRBV6-5
d_call: TRBD2
cdr3_aa: CASSYLSSGYNEQFF
cdr3_nt: TGTGCCAGCAGTTACCTGTCTAGCGGATACAATGAGCAGTTCTTC

j_call: TRBJ2-5
clone_size: -
v_call: TRBV5-1
d_call: TRBD2
cdr3_aa: CASSLEPSGIRQETQYF
cdr3_nt: TGCGCCAGCAGCTTGGAACCTAGCGGGATACGGCAAGAGACCCAGTACTTC

j_call: TRBJ2-7
clone_size: -
v_call: TRBV2
d_call: TRBD2
cdr3_aa: CASKRRLAGGWDYEQYF
cdr3_nt: TGTGCCAGCAAGCGTCGACTAGCGGGAGGGTGGGACTACGAGCAGTACTTC

j_call: TRBJ2-7
clone_size: -
v_call: TRBV27
d_call: TRBD1
cdr3_aa: CASRPSPATGRGYF
cdr3_nt: TGTGCCAGCAGACCATCCCCCGCGACAGGGAGAGGGTACTTC

j_call: TRBJ1-5
clone_size: -
v_call: TRBV10-3
d_call: -
cdr3_aa: CAIIWGGSNQPQHF
cdr3_nt: TGTGCCATCATCTGGGGGGGTAGCAATCAGCCCCAGCATTTT

j_call: TRBJ1-5
clone_size: -
v_call: TRBV6-6
d_call: TRBD1
cdr3_aa: CATQPGGVQPQHF
cdr3_nt: TGTGCCACCCAGCCAGGGGGCGTCCAGCCCCAGCATTTT

j_call: TRBJ2-4
clone_size: -
v_call: TRBV7-2
d_call: TRBD2
cdr3_aa: CASSSPGGERAKNIQYF
cdr3_nt: TGTGCCAGCAGCTCCCCCGGGGGGGAGAGAGCCAAAAACATTCAGTACTTC

j_call: TRBJ2-1
clone_size: -
v_call: TRBV2
d_call: -
cdr3_aa: CASRPGRGTNEQFF
cdr3_nt: TGTGCCAGCCGCCCGGGGCGCGGGACCAATGAGCAGTTCTTC

j_call: TRBJ2-7
clone_size: -
v_call: TRBV5-4
d_call: -
cdr3_aa: CASFDSTYEQYF
cdr3_nt: TGTGCCAGCTTCGACAGTACCTACGAGCAGTACTTC